Below are 7 T cell receptor beta chains sequenced from a single sample in a study of blood T cell repertoires in COVID-19. The repertoire was sequenced with immunoSEQ multiplex PCR; TCRdb's copy has only in-frame clones and lacks some. The sample has under 350,000 clones; around 88% are singletons. The sequenced sample was peripheral blood. These receptors were taken from a man between 40 and 49 years old with acute or convalescent COVID-19.

This clone was seen only a few times. The chain employs TRBV7-8 and TRBJ1-6; no reliable D call. The CDR3 has 17 residues. Trimming stripped 3 bases from V and 8 bases from J, with 20 bases between. Germline loops: CDR1 SGHVS, CDR2 FQNEAQ. The CDR3 sequence: CASSFRPGESWDSPLHF. The CDR3 region has the DNA TGTGCCAGCAGCTTTCGCCCCGGGGAGTCTTGGGATTCACCCCTCCACTTT.

A word on this clone: The germline gene is not matched at one end of the junction; a read error may be the cause. This chain links TRBV5-4 with TRBJ1-1; 10 bases are a match to TRBD1. The germline V gene encodes CDR1 SGHNT and CDR2 YYREEE (reference sequence). The length of the CDR3 is 13 residues. The CDR3 sequence: CASNLDRGTEAFF. Here the CDR3 DNA reads TGTGCCAGCAACTTGGACAGGGGGACTGAAGCTTTCTTT.

The chain links TRBV18 to TRBJ2-1, with 8 bases that match TRBD2. CDR1 and CDR2 (germline): KGHSH, LQKENI. Unmatched junction bases numbered 3, after V lost 3 bases and J lost 2 bases. The CDR3 sequence is 15 residues long. CDR3 in amino acids: CASSPSGGTYNEQFF. Here the CDR3 DNA reads TGTGCCAGCTCACCGAGCGGGGGTACCTACAATGAGCAGTTCTTC. Full variable domain (missing parts from reference TRBV18 and TRBJ2-1): NAGVMQNPRHLVRRRGQEARLRCSPMKGHSHVYWYRQLPEEGLKFMVYLQKENIIDESGMPKERFSAEFPKEGPSILRIQQVVRGDSAAYFCASSPSGGTYNEQFFGPGTRLTVL.

V gene TRBV7-3 combines with J gene TRBJ2-2; 8 bases agree with TRBD1. This CDR3 contains 17 residues. V was pared by 2 bases and J by 9 bases, with 14 bases of the junction left unmatched. Per germline, CDR1 SGHTA and CDR2 FQGTGA. The CDR3 DNA reads TGTGCCAGCAGCTTACCCCCTGGACAGGGACCCCCCCGGGAGCTGTTTTTT. Protein product: CASSLPPGQGPPRELFF.

V and J are TRBV30 and TRBJ1-6, with D perhaps TRBD1 (5 bases). Germline V gene lookup returns CDR1 GTSNPN and CDR2 SVGIG (reference sequence). Trimming took off 8 bases at V and 6 bases at J, with 17 bases between the two ends. The CDR3 has 14 residues. The CDR3 coding sequence is TGTGCCGGTACGGGGACTTCTATTAATTCACCCCTCCACTTT. This translates into CAGTGTSINSPLHF. Looking up the rest from reference TRBV30 and TRBJ1-6 gives the full variable domain: SQTIHQWPATLVQPVGSPLSLECTVEGTSNPNLYWYRQAAGRGLQLLFYSVGIGQISSEVPQNLSASRPQDRQFILSSKKLLLSDSGFYLCAGTGTSINSPLHFGNGTRLTVT.

The V call is TRBV5-4, the J call TRBJ2-3, with D perhaps matching TRBD1 (5 bases). The germline gives CDR1 SGHNT, CDR2 YYREEE (reference sequence). The germline V and J ends were trimmed by 2 bases and 6 bases, with 10 bases remaining between them. This CDR3 spans 13 amino acids. The CDR3 sequence: CASSFIGADTQYF. The CDR3 nucleotides are TGTGCCAGCAGCTTTATTGGGGCCGATACGCAGTATTTT.

The rearrangement links TRBV27 to TRBJ2-2; D possibly corresponds to TRBD1 (5 bases). Looked up from germline, CDR1 is MNHEY and CDR2 is SMNVEV (reference sequence). The CDR3 runs to 16 residues. Trimming removed 4 bases from V and 3 bases from J, with 15 bases in between. The CDR3 bases are TGTGCCAGCAGTTGGGGCAGTTTAGTGGACACCGGGGAGCTGTTTTTT. Protein: CASSWGSLVDTGELFF.